This section outlines one T cell receptor (beta chain) sequence together with its context. Trimming removed 2 bases from V and 9 bases from J, with 5 bases in between. The CDR3 runs 11 residues. Germline V gives CDR1 SGHTA, CDR2 FQGTGA. Each participant's cohort was designated according to participant-reported clinical history. Either two negative PCRs, clearance, or symptom resolution qualified Cohort 3 donors as recovered. Methods used by the authors: The authors estimated nucleated cell counts from reference gene primer amplification. Method: immunoSEQ multiplex PCR; TCRdb's copy keeps in-frame clones and lacks some. V, J and clone size are those of that table, while D and trimming were read from the DNA. The data hold 180,000 or so clones, with around 80% observed a single time. This entry comes from a study of blood T cell repertoires in COVID-19. Overall study: The samples span acute and convalescent COVID-19 from the United States, Italy and Spain.

The specimen was PBMCs or T cells enriched from blood (not recorded which). This receptor was taken from a man in his fifties or sixties who had recovered from COVID-19. This chain joins TRBV7-3 and TRBJ2-1; D not certain. The CDR3 DNA sequence: TGTGCCAGCAGCTTAGGTAGTGAGCAGTTCTTC. Translating it yields CASSLGSEQFF.